The 6 T cell receptor beta chains below were found in one sample sequenced in a study of T cells in Graves' hyperthyroidism and ophthalmopathy. Amplification targeted TCR beta CDR3 regions from RNA transcripts. HTBI primers were employed in a first-round RT-PCR of the TCR CDR3. TCRdb re-analysed the multiplex PCR reads in MiXCR, keeping a single row per CDR3 protein. The table records under 350,000 distinct CDR3 sequences, 20% to 25% of them present only once. Sequenced input: blood. These receptors all stem from a woman aged 45-59 years with Graves' hyperthyroidism.

This chain's CDR3 is CASSENPLAGGRRETQYF. CDR3 nucleotides: TGTGCCAGCAGTGAAAACCCCCTAGCGGGGGGGCGGAGAGAGACCCAGTACTTC. The V call is TRBV2, the J call TRBJ2-5; 12 positions agree with TRBD2. From germline, CDR1 is SNHLY and CDR2 FYNNEI. The trim removed 2 bases at V and 4 bases at J, leaving 11 bases unmatched. This CDR3 contains 18 residues.

This clonotype was seen at least ten times. The chain is built from TRBV20-1 and TRBJ2-3, with a weak D call TRBD2 (5 bases). The CDR3 is made up of 13 amino acids. Trimming shortened V by 6 bases and J by 6 bases, and 16 bases separated the two germline ends. CDR1 and CDR2 (germline): DFQATT, SNEGSKA (reference sequence). The CDR3: CSAQMLAADTQYF. In nucleotides, the CDR3 is TGCAGTGCCCAGATGCTAGCAGCGGATACGCAGTATTTT.

At least ten counts were recorded for this clonotype. V and J are TRBV27 and TRBJ2-2; perhaps TRBD2 as D (6 bases). The V and J ends lost 3 bases and 3 bases respectively, with 14 bases between them. There are 16 residues in the CDR3. Germline V gives CDR1 MNHEY, CDR2 SMNVEV (reference sequence). CDR3 nucleotides: TGTGCCAGCAGTTTTTTGCTAGCGACTTACACCGGGGAGCTGTTTTTT. Its protein is CASSFLLATYTGELFF.

V gene TRBV5-5 combines with J gene TRBJ1-2; 7 bases agree with TRBD1. Germline loops: CDR1 SGHKS, CDR2 YYEKEE (reference sequence). Germline trimming cut 3 bases from V and 4 bases from J; bases unmatched to any gene: 15. This CDR3 comprises 17 residues. The DNA for the CDR3 is TGTGCCAGCAGCTCCTGGCCCGGGCAGGGGGTTACCTATGGCTACACCTTC. Translating it yields CASSSWPGQGVTYGYTF.

This clonotype came up a few times. The rearrangement uses TRBV11-2 and TRBJ1-3, with D unresolved. CDR3 size: 15 residues. Germline CDR1 reads SGHAT; CDR2 reads FQNNGV. Trimming removed 1 base at V and 0 bases at J, with 7 bases between. CDR3: CASSLARRSGNTIYF. Here the CDR3 DNA reads TGTGCCAGCAGCTTAGCAAGACGCTCTGGAAACACCATATATTTT.

This clonotype was detected only a few times. The chain is built from TRBV10-1 and TRBJ2-7; a possible D gene is TRBD2 (7 bases). This CDR3 spans 13 amino acids. V was pared by 0 bases and J by 6 bases, with 9 bases between. The germline gives CDR1 WNHNN, CDR2 SYGVQD (reference sequence). CDR3 bases: TGCGCCAGCAGTGAGTCGGGGGGGCTCGAGCAGTACTTC. It is translated as CASSESGGLEQYF.